Listed here are 10 T cell receptor beta chains from one sample, sequenced in a study of radiotherapy plus CTLA-4 blockade in lung cancer. Repertoires were generated with immunoSEQ multiplex PCR, while TCRdb's copy carries only in-frame clones and drops some. This table has some 46,000 clones, 70% to 80% appearing once. The material sequenced was peripheral blood, taken from a patient treated with radiotherapy plus ipilimumab. The receptors here all came from a human donor with non-small cell lung cancer whose response to radiotherapy plus ipilimumab could not be evaluated.

The chain is built from TRBV25-1 and TRBJ1-3; 10 bases line up with TRBD1. After removal of 8 bases from V and 4 bases from J, the junction contained 8 bases not matched to a gene. The germline V gene has CDR1 MGHDK and CDR2 SYGVNS. The CDR3 contains 15 residues. Here the CDR3 DNA reads TGTGCCAGCGTCTCGGACAGGGGGGTCGGAAACACCATATATTTT. Protein: CASVSDRGVGNTIYF.

The chain has TRBV4-2 and TRBJ1-3; D gene ambiguous. Germline CDR1 is LGHNA and CDR2 is YNFKEQ. The CDR3 totals 14 residues. Trimming cost V 1 base and J 1 base, with 5 bases left between them. CDR3 sequence (DNA): TGTGCCAGCAGCCAAGGAGAATCTGGAAACACCATATATTTT. Protein sequence: CASSQGESGNTIYF.

V is TRBV11-1 and J is TRBJ2-1, with D hard to call. V shed 5 bases and J shed 0 bases, with 11 bases lying between them. Germline V gene data show CDR1 as SGHAT and CDR2 as FQDESV (reference sequence). CDR3 length equals 15 residues. This CDR3 reads CASSPISHSYNEQFF. DNA for the CDR3: TGTGCCAGCAGCCCTATAAGCCACTCCTACAATGAGCAGTTCTTC.

V usage is TRBV18 and J usage is TRBJ1-1; D unclear. Germline values: CDR1 KGHSH, CDR2 LQKENI. The CDR3 consists of 13 residues. V was clipped by 3 bases and J by 5 bases, with 10 bases between them. This chain's CDR3 is CASSPRSGTEAFF. The CDR3 DNA reads TGTGCCAGCTCACCCAGGAGCGGAACTGAAGCTTTCTTT.

This clone has just a few counts. The chain joins TRBV6-1 to TRBJ2-2, with 14 bases matching TRBD2. V dropped 4 bases and J dropped 8; count of bases not matched to a gene: 12. Germline CDR1 is MNHNS and CDR2 is SASEGT. The CDR3 spans 18 residues. The CDR3 DNA reads TGTGCCAGCAGTGCGATGACTAGCGGGGGGGCCGTTGGAGGGGAGCTGTTTTTT. Amino acid sequence: CASSAMTSGGAVGGELFF.

V gene TRBV27 combines with J gene TRBJ2-1; 9 bases line up with TRBD2. V lost 10 bases, J lost 6 bases, and 7 bases stayed unmatched. Per the germline V gene, CDR1 is MNHEY and CDR2 is SMNVEV (reference sequence). This CDR3 region has 13 residues. The CDR3 DNA reads TGTGCCACCCGCCTAGCGGGGAGCAATGAGCAGTTCTTC. Its protein is CATRLAGSNEQFF.

The V gene is TRBV14, the J gene TRBJ1-6, with D maybe TRBD1 (5 bases). Germline CDR1 and CDR2: SGHDN and FVKESK. The CDR3 spans 15 residues. The V and J ends lost 4 bases and 5 bases respectively, with 12 bases between them. CDR3 sequence: CASSPQDGNNSPLHF. The DNA of the CDR3 is TGTGCCAGCAGCCCACAGGACGGTAATAATTCACCCCTCCACTTT.

The chain combines TRBV7-8 with TRBJ1-6; D uncertain. Looked up from germline, CDR1 is SGHVS and CDR2 is FQNEAQ. This CDR3 region has 17 residues. V was clipped by 0 bases and J by 10 bases, with 19 bases between them. In DNA, the CDR3 is TGTGCCAGCAGCTTAGCCAGCACCCCGGGAGCTGGGTCACCCCTCCACTTT. It codes for CASSLASTPGAGSPLHF.

Concerning this clone itself: The identical CDR3 is also encoded by other nucleotide sequences in the sample. The genes are TRBV30 and TRBJ1-2; 8 bases line up with TRBD1. This CDR3 region has 13 residues. Trimming cost V 2 bases and J 4 bases; bases outside gene matches: 3. Looked up from germline, CDR1 is GTSNPN and CDR2 is SVGIG (reference sequence). As DNA, the CDR3 is TGTGCCTGGAGTCGGGACAGGCCCTATGGCTACACCTTC. Its translation is CAWSRDRPYGYTF.

The rearrangement links TRBV29-1 to TRBJ2-2; 7 nucleotides match TRBD1. V dropped 5 bases and J dropped 0; count of bases not matched to a gene: 3. The CDR3 covers 14 residues. Germline assignment: CDR1 SQVTM and CDR2 ANQGSEA. DNA for the CDR3: TGCAGCGTTCTGGACAGGTCGAACACCGGGGAGCTGTTTTTT. Amino acid sequence: CSVLDRSNTGELFF.